A selection of T cell receptor beta chains follows, all from one sample in a study of cytomegalovirus exposure and HLA in healthy donors. Data came from immunoSEQ multiplex PCR; TCRdb stores just in-frame clones and leaves some out. Of around 190,000 clones detected, around 73% appear once; the ten largest clones hold under 3%. The specimen was PBMCs. The receptor set was obtained from a woman in her 30s in good health and CMV-seronegative. Both conserved end residues are part of each CDR3. The D gene is left open where the match is weak. A row's size may be missing; if present it is once, few, many or a size class.

V: TRBV19
J: TRBJ2-3
size: .
D: TRBD2
DNA: TGTGCCAGTAGTATAGGGGGCGTGGCGGGGGACTACACAGATACGCAGTATTTT
CDR3: CASSIGGVAGDYTDTQYF

V: TRBV21-1
J: TRBJ2-7
size: few
D: .
DNA: TGTGCCCGCCATCGACAGGGAAGAGGGGAGCAGTACTTC
CDR3: CARHRQGRGEQYF

V: TRBV18
J: TRBJ1-2
size: .
D: TRBD1
DNA: TGTGCCAGCTCACCTCATCCTACAGGGGATGGCTACACCTTC
CDR3: CASSPHPTGDGYTF

V: TRBV18
J: TRBJ2-7
size: .
D: .
DNA: TGTGCCAGCTCACCGGCAGGGATGTCCTACGAGCAGTACTTC
CDR3: CASSPAGMSYEQYF

V: TRBV29-1
J: TRBJ2-7
size: .
D: .
DNA: TGCAGCGTTGTCCAGGGTAGCTCCTACGAGCAGTACTTC
CDR3: CSVVQGSSYEQYF

V: TRBV28
J: TRBJ1-5
size: .
D: TRBD1
DNA: TGTGCCAGCAACCCTGGACAGGGGGCGAAGCCCCAGCATTTT
CDR3: CASNPGQGAKPQHF

V: TRBV7-2
J: TRBJ2-7
size: few
D: .
DNA: TGTGCCAGCAGCCTGTTCGGGACACTTACCTACGAGCAGTACTTC
CDR3: CASSLFGTLTYEQYF

V: TRBV2
J: TRBJ1-6
size: .
D: TRBD1
DNA: TGTGCCAGCAGTGAATTACAGGGGGCAAGAAATTCACCCCTCCACTTT
CDR3: CASSELQGARNSPLHF

V: TRBV7-9
J: TRBJ1-1
size: .
D: .
DNA: TGTGCCAGCAGCGTCAGGGAGAACACTGAAGCTTTCTTT
CDR3: CASSVRENTEAFF

V: TRBV7-9
J: TRBJ2-2
size: .
D: .
DNA: TGTGCCAGCAGCCGGGAAGGGTCCAAGAACACCGGGGAGCTGTTTTTT
CDR3: CASSREGSKNTGELFF

V: TRBV10-3
J: TRBJ2-4
size: .
D: .
DNA: TGTGCCATCAGTGGGGCCGACCGAAACATTCAGTACTTC
CDR3: CAISGADRNIQYF

V: TRBV4-2
J: TRBJ1-2
size: .
D: .
DNA: TGTGCCAGCAGCCGAACGGGGGGGTGGTCGGAGTACGCTGGCTACACCTTC
CDR3: CASSRTGGWSEYAGYTF

V: TRBV5-1
J: TRBJ2-7
size: .
D: .
DNA: TGCGCCAGCAGCTTCGGGGACACCCACTCCTACGAGCAGTACTTC
CDR3: CASSFGDTHSYEQYF

V: TRBV28
J: TRBJ2-2
size: once
D: TRBD2
DNA: TGTGCCAGCAGTAAGCCAGGTGTCGATAGCGGGAGGAGGAAGACCGGGGAGCTGTTTTTT
CDR3: CASSKPGVDSGRRKTGELFF

V: TRBV19
J: TRBJ2-2
size: few
D: .
DNA: TGTGCCAGTAGTTTCCTCAGGGATTCCGGGGAGCTGTTTTTT
CDR3: CASSFLRDSGELFF

V: TRBV7-9
J: TRBJ2-7
size: few
D: .
DNA: TGTGCCAGCAGCTTAGCGCCGGGACTTCTCAACGAGCAGTACTTC
CDR3: CASSLAPGLLNEQYF

V: TRBV18
J: TRBJ2-7
size: .
D: TRBD1
DNA: TGTGCCAGCTCACCACCAAAGCAGGGGGCATGGGAGCAGTACTTC
CDR3: CASSPPKQGAWEQYF

V: TRBV7-3
J: TRBJ1-4
size: .
D: TRBD1
DNA: TGTGCCAGCAGCGCAAGACAGGGGGAGAAACTGTTTTTT
CDR3: CASSARQGEKLFF

V: TRBV19
J: TRBJ1-1
size: .
D: .
DNA: TGTGCCAGTAGAACACAGGGCCCGAACACTGAAGCTTTCTTT
CDR3: CASRTQGPNTEAFF

V: TRBV5-1
J: TRBJ2-2
size: .
D: TRBD1
DNA: TGCGCCAGCAGTAGTTTCGGGGACAGGGGTAACACCGGGGAGCTGTTTTTT
CDR3: CASSSFGDRGNTGELFF

V: TRBV5-6
J: TRBJ2-7
size: .
D: TRBD1
DNA: TGTGCCAGCAGTCATGACAGGGACGTCTCCTACGAGCAGTACTTC
CDR3: CASSHDRDVSYEQYF

V: TRBV11-3
J: TRBJ2-1
size: .
D: TRBD1
DNA: TGTGCCAGCAGCTTTACAGGGGGCAATGAGCAGTTCTTC
CDR3: CASSFTGGNEQFF

V: TRBV9
J: TRBJ2-1
size: .
D: TRBD2
DNA: TGTGCCAGCAGTACCACGGGGGGGAACTACAATGAGCAGTTCTTC
CDR3: CASSTTGGNYNEQFF

V: TRBV1
J: TRBJ2-7
size: .
D: .
DNA: TGCACCAGCAGCCAAGATATCCTAGCGGGGGGGCTTGGCCACGAGCAGTACTTC
CDR3: CTSSQDILAGGLGHEQYF

V: TRBV7-9
J: TRBJ2-3
size: once
D: TRBD2
DNA: TGTGCCAGCAGCTTAGGCCTCGCGGGAGGGGTAAGAGATACGCAGTATTTT
CDR3: CASSLGLAGGVRDTQYF

V: TRBV19
J: TRBJ1-4
size: few
D: .
DNA: TGTGCCAGTAGTAAAGCCGGGACATCAACTAATGAAAAACTGTTTTTT
CDR3: CASSKAGTSTNEKLFF

V: TRBV27
J: TRBJ2-1
size: few
D: .
DNA: TGTGCCAGCAGAGGGGAGGTGGTTTACAATGAGCAGTTCTTC
CDR3: CASRGEVVYNEQFF

V: TRBV5-1
J: TRBJ2-7
size: once
D: .
DNA: TGCGCCAGCAGCTTGGAGATGGGAGGCTACGAGCAGTACTTC
CDR3: CASSLEMGGYEQYF

V: TRBV18
J: TRBJ1-4
size: .
D: TRBD1
DNA: TGTGCCAGCTCTCAAACCGGGACAGGGGGCATTGAAAAACTGTTTTTT
CDR3: CASSQTGTGGIEKLFF

V: TRBV25-1
J: TRBJ1-2
size: .
D: .
DNA: TGTGCCAGCCTACCCCGGGACACGCCGTGGGATGGCTACACCTTC
CDR3: CASLPRDTPWDGYTF

V: TRBV2
J: TRBJ2-1
size: .
D: TRBD1
DNA: TGTGCCAGCAGTGTAGACAGGGGACGGAATGAGCAGTTCTTC
CDR3: CASSVDRGRNEQFF

V: TRBV9
J: TRBJ2-3
size: .
D: TRBD2
DNA: TGTGCCAGCAGCGTAGTGCAGCGGGGGGGCCCAGATACGCAGTATTTT
CDR3: CASSVVQRGGPDTQYF

V: TRBV27
J: TRBJ2-7
size: .
D: TRBD1
DNA: TGTGCCAGCAGTCCCAGGACAGGGGACTGGGAGGGAGAGCAGTACTTC
CDR3: CASSPRTGDWEGEQYF

V: TRBV6-1
J: TRBJ2-6
size: .
D: .
DNA: TGTGCCATTAGAGGTGGGGCCAACGTCCTGACTTTC
CDR3: CAIRGGANVLTF

V: TRBV28
J: TRBJ1-1
size: .
D: .
DNA: TGTGCCAGCAGTCCCCGGATCTCAGGGCCGGGCACTGAAGCTTTCTTT
CDR3: CASSPRISGPGTEAFF

V: TRBV25-1
J: TRBJ1-4
size: .
D: TRBD1
DNA: TGTGCCAGCAGTAGACAGGGGGCTGAAAAACTGTTTTTT
CDR3: CASSRQGAEKLFF

V: TRBV5-8
J: TRBJ2-5
size: .
D: .
DNA: TGTGCCAGCAGCTCGCCCAGGGAGGGGGAAGAGACCCAGTACTTC
CDR3: CASSSPREGEETQYF

V: TRBV27
J: TRBJ2-3
size: .
D: TRBD2
DNA: TGTGCCAGCAGTTTGCGGGGGGCCCTGCCAGATACGCAGTATTTT
CDR3: CASSLRGALPDTQYF

V: TRBV30
J: TRBJ2-7
size: .
D: TRBD1
DNA: TGTGCCTGGAGTGTGGGACAGGGGTCCTACGAGCAGTACTTC
CDR3: CAWSVGQGSYEQYF

V: TRBV29-1
J: TRBJ1-1
size: once
D: TRBD1
DNA: TGCAGCGTTTCCTTACAGGGGGCTAACACTGAAGCTTTCTTT
CDR3: CSVSLQGANTEAFF

V: TRBV7-7
J: TRBJ2-3
size: .
D: .
DNA: TGTGCCAGCAGTCCCGGACTCGACGGGGTCACAGATACGCAGTATTTT
CDR3: CASSPGLDGVTDTQYF

V: TRBV7-2
J: TRBJ2-7
size: .
D: .
DNA: TGTGCCAGCAGCTTATCACTAGGTGGTGCCGAGCAGTACTTC
CDR3: CASSLSLGGAEQYF

V: TRBV5-1
J: TRBJ1-2
size: .
D: TRBD1
DNA: TGCGCCAGCAGCGTGGACAGGGGGTGGTATGGCTACACCTTC
CDR3: CASSVDRGWYGYTF

V: TRBV4-1
J: TRBJ2-6
size: .
D: TRBD1
DNA: TGCGCCAGCAGCCCCGGACAGGGATCCTCTGGGGCCAACGTCCTGACTTTC
CDR3: CASSPGQGSSGANVLTF

V: TRBV10-3
J: TRBJ1-1
size: .
D: TRBD1
DNA: TGTGCCATCAGTGCCCCGGACAGGGGGGCCACTGAAGCTTTCTTT
CDR3: CAISAPDRGATEAFF

V: TRBV19
J: TRBJ1-4
size: .
D: .
DNA: TGTGCCAGTAGTGAGTCCGGGACATGGTCTAATGAAAAACTGTTTTTT
CDR3: CASSESGTWSNEKLFF

V: TRBV5-1
J: TRBJ2-7
size: once
D: TRBD1
DNA: TGCGCCAGCAGGATCGGGACAGAATACGAGCAGTACTTC
CDR3: CASRIGTEYEQYF

V: TRBV5-8
J: TRBJ2-3
size: .
D: TRBD1
DNA: TGTGCCAGCAGCTTGGTAGGGGGCCCCGCCGGAGATACGCAGTATTTT
CDR3: CASSLVGGPAGDTQYF

V: TRBV2
J: TRBJ2-7
size: .
D: .
DNA: TGTGCCAGCAGTGTCAGGATAATTCCTTACGAGCAGTACTTC
CDR3: CASSVRIIPYEQYF

V: TRBV6-6
J: TRBJ2-3
size: .
D: .
DNA: TGTGCCAGCAGTTACCCAGCCAGCGACGGCACAGATACGCAGTATTTT
CDR3: CASSYPASDGTDTQYF

V: TRBV27
J: TRBJ1-3
size: .
D: TRBD1
DNA: TGTGCCAGCAGGGACAGGGCTCTCTCTGGAAACACCATATATTTT
CDR3: CASRDRALSGNTIYF

V: TRBV7-2
J: TRBJ2-3
size: once
D: TRBD2
DNA: TGTGCCAGCAGCTTAGCGCCGGGGCGGGGGACTAGCACAGATACGCAGTATTTT
CDR3: CASSLAPGRGTSTDTQYF

V: TRBV5-1
J: TRBJ2-2
size: .
D: TRBD1
DNA: TGCGCCAGCAGCTGGGACAGTTACGGCACCGGGGAGCTGTTTTTT
CDR3: CASSWDSYGTGELFF

V: TRBV2
J: TRBJ2-7
size: .
D: TRBD1
DNA: TGTGCCAGCAAACACGACCCCGGGACAGGGTCCTACGAGCAGTACTTC
CDR3: CASKHDPGTGSYEQYF

V: TRBV29-1
J: TRBJ2-5
size: .
D: .
DNA: TGCAGCGCAAAAACCGGGGGCCAAGAGACCCAGTACTTC
CDR3: CSAKTGGQETQYF